This note documents a single T cell receptor (beta chain) sequence. Its antigen is unknown. This specimen comes from a study of T cell responses to AZD1222 COVID-19 vaccine. Study overall: Investigators merged groups given second doses at roughly 4 or roughly 12 weeks.

Repertoires were generated with immunoSEQ multiplex PCR, while TCRdb's copy carries only in-frame clones and drops some. The sample yields approximately 150,000 clones, approximately 90% seen once. Whole-study findings and limits: The number of AZD1222 recipients seropositive at baseline was only 5 to 7. Mostly white British, mostly female donors; authors suggested clonal diversity may be underestimated.

The germline V gene encodes CDR1 LNHNV and CDR2 YYDKDF (reference sequence). CDR3 length equals 15 residues. V lost 4 bases and J lost 5, with 17 bases in between. The receptor comes from an adult in good health. The rearrangement links TRBV15 to TRBJ2-5; D possibly corresponds to TRBD2 (5 bases). The sample in question was peripheral blood, obtained on day 0 of AZD1222 vaccination. CDR3 amino acids: CATSKPSVALETQYF. In nucleotides, the CDR3 is TGTGCCACCAGCAAGCCATCGGTAGCGCTTGAGACCCAGTACTTC.